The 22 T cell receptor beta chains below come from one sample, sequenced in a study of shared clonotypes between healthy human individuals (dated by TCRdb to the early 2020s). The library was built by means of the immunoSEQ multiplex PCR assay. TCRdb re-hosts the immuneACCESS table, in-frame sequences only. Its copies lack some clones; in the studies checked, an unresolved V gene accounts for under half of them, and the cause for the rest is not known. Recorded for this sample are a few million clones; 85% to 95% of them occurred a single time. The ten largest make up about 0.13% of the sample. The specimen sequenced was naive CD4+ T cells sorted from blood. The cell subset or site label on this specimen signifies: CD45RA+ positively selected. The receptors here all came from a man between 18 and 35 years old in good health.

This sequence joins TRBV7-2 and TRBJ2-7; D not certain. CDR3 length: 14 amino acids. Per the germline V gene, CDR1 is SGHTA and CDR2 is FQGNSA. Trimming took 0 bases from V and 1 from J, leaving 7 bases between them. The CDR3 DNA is TGTGCCAGCAGCTTAGCGGACCGATCCTACGAGCAGTACTTC. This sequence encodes CASSLADRSYEQYF.

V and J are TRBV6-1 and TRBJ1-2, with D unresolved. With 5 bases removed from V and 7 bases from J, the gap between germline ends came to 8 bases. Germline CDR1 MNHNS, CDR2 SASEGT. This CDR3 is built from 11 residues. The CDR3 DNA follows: TGTGCCAGCAGTTACAAGGGTGGCTACACCTTC. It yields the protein CASSYKGGYTF.

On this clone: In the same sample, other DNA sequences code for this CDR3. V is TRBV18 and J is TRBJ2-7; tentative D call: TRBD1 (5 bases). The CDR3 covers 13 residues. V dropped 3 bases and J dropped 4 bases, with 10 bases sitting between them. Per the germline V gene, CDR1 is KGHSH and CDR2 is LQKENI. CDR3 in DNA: TGTGCCAGCTCACCGCGACAGTCGTACGAGCAGTACTTC. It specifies CASSPRQSYEQYF. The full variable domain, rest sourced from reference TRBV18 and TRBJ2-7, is NAGVMQNPRHLVRRRGQEARLRCSPMKGHSHVYWYRQLPEEGLKFMVYLQKENIIDESGMPKERFSAEFPKEGPSILRIQQVVRGDSAAYFCASSPRQSYEQYFGPGTRLTVT.

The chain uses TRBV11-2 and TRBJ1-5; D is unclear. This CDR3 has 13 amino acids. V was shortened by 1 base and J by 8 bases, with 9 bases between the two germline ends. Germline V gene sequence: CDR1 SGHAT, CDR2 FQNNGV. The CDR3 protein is CASSLGSKEPQHF. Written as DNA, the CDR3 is TGTGCCAGCAGCTTAGGGAGCAAGGAGCCCCAGCATTTT.

The CDR3 DNA sequence: TGTGCCAGCAGACCTGGACTAGCGGGAGTCCGAGGGAATGAGCAGTTCTTC. This gives the protein CASRPGLAGVRGNEQFF. The chain has TRBV2 and TRBJ2-1, with 13 bases matching TRBD2. Losses at the gene ends were 6 bases for V and 7 bases for J; bases not matched to a gene: 12. There are 17 residues in the CDR3. Looked up from germline, CDR1 is SNHLY and CDR2 is FYNNEI.

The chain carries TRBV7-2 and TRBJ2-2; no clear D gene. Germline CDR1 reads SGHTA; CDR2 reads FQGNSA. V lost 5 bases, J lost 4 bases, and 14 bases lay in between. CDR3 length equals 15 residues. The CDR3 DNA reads TGTGCCAGCAGCCTCGGACCTCCCCGCACCGGGGAGCTGTTTTTT. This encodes CASSLGPPRTGELFF.

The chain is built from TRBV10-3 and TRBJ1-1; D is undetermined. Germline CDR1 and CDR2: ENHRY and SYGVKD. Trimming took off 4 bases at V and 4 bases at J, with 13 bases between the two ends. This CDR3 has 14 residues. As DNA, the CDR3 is TGTGCCATCAGTGTACAATGGTCCGGCACTGAAGCTTTCTTT. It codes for CAISVQWSGTEAFF.

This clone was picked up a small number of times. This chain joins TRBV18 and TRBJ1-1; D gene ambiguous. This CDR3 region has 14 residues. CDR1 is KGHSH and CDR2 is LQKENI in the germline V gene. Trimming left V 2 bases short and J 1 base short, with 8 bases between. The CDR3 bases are TGTGCCAGCTCACCAAGAACCTGGAACACTGAAGCTTTCTTT. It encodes CASSPRTWNTEAFF.

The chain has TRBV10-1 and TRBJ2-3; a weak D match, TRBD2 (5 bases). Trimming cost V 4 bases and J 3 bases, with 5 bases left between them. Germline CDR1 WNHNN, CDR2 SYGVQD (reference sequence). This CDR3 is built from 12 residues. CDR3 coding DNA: TGCGCCAGCAGTGGGAGGACAGATACGCAGTATTTT. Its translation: CASSGRTDTQYF.

The CDR3 DNA reads TGTGCCAGCCCTCCCTACACCGGGGAGCTGTTTTTT. This sequence encodes CASPPYTGELFF. The rearrangement joins TRBV6-5 to TRBJ2-2, with no clear D. The germline V gene encodes CDR1 MNHEY and CDR2 SVGAGI. The CDR3 is 12 residues long. V lost 8 bases, J lost 3 bases, and 7 bases lay in between.

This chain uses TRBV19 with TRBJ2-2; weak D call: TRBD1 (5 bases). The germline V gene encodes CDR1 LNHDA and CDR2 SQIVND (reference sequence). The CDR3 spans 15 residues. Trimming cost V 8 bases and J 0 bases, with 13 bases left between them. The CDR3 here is CASGRRQPNTGELFF. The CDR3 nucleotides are TGTGCCAGTGGTAGGAGACAGCCGAACACCGGGGAGCTGTTTTTT.

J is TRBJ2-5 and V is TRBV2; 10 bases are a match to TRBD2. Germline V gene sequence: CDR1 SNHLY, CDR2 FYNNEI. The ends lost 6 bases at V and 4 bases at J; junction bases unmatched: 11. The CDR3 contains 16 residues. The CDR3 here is CASSPGSSGSTETQYF. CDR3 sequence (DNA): TGTGCCAGCAGCCCAGGGTCTAGCGGGAGTACAGAGACCCAGTACTTC.

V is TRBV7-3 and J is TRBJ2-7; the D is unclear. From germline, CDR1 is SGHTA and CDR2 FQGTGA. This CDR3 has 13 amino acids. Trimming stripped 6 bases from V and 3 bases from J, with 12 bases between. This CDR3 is CASSPQSGYEQYF. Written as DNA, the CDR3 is TGTGCCAGCAGTCCTCAGTCGGGCTACGAGCAGTACTTC.

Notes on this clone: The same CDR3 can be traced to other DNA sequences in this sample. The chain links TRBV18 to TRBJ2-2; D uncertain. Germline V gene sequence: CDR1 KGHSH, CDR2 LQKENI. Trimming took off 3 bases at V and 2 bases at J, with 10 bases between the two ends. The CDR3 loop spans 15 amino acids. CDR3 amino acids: CASSPRTLNTGELFF. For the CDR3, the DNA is TGTGCCAGCTCACCGCGGACCCTCAACACCGGGGAGCTGTTTTTT. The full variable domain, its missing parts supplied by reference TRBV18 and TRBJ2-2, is NAGVMQNPRHLVRRRGQEARLRCSPMKGHSHVYWYRQLPEEGLKFMVYLQKENIIDESGMPKERFSAEFPKEGPSILRIQQVVRGDSAAYFCASSPRTLNTGELFFGEGSRLTVL.

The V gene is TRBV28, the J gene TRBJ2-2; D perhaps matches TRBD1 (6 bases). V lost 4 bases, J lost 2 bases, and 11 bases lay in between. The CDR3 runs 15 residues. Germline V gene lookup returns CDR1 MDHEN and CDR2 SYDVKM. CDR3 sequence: CASSSGQINTGELFF. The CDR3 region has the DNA TGTGCCAGCAGTTCCGGACAGATAAACACCGGGGAGCTGTTTTTT.

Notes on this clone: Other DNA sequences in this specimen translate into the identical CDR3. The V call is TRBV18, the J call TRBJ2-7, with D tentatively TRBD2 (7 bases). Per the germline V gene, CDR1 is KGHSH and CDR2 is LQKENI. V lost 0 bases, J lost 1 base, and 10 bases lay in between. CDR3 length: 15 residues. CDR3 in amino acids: CASSPPGGGSYEQYF. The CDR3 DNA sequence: TGTGCCAGCTCACCACCGGGAGGGGGGTCCTACGAGCAGTACTTC.

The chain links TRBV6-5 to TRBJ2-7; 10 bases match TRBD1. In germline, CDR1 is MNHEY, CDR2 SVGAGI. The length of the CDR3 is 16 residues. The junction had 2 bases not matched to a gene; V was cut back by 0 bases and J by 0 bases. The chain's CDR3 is CASSYSGTGVSYEQYF. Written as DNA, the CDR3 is TGTGCCAGCAGTTACTCGGGGACAGGGGTCTCCTACGAGCAGTACTTC.

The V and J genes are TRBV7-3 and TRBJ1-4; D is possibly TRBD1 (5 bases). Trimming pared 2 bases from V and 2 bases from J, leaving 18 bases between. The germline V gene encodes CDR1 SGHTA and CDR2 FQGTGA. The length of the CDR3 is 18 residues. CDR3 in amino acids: CASSLFGIGGSTNEKLFF. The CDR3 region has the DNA TGTGCCAGCAGCTTATTCGGGATTGGGGGTTCTACTAATGAAAAACTGTTTTTT.

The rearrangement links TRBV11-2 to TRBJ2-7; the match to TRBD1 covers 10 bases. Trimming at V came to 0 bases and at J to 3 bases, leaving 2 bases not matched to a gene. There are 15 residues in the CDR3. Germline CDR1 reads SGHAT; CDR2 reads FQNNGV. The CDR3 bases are TGTGCCAGCAGCTTAGAGGGACAGGGGTTCTACGAGCAGTACTTC. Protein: CASSLEGQGFYEQYF.

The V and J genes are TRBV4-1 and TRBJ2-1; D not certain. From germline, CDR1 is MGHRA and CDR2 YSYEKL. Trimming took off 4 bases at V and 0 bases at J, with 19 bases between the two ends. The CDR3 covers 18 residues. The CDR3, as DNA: TGCGCCAGCAGCCCCGTTAGTTGGTACACAAGCTCCTACAATGAGCAGTTCTTC. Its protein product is CASSPVSWYTSSYNEQFF.

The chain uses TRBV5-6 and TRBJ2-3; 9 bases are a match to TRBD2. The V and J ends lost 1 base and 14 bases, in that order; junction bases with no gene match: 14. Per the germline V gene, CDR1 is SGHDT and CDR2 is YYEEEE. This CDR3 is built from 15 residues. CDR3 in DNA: TGTGCCAGCAGCTTGACTAGCGGGTTTCCCTTAGCGAGGTATTTT. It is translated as CASSLTSGFPLARYF. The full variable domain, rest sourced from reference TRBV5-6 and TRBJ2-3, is DAGVTQSPTHLIKTRGQQVTLRCSPKSGHDTVSWYQQALGQGPQFIFQYYEEEERQRGNFPDRFSGHQFPNYSSELNVNALLLGDSALYLCASSLTSGFPLARYFGPGTRLTVL.

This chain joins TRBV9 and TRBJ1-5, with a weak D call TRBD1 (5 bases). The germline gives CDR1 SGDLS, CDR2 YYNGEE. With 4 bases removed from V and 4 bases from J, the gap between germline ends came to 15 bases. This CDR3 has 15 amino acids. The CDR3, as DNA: TGTGCCAGCAGCCCCGGGGGGGTAGGAAATCAGCCCCAGCATTTT. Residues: CASSPGGVGNQPQHF.